This T cell receptor (beta chain) was sequenced during a study of beta chain features in type 1 diabetes. V was clipped by 5 bases and J by 4 bases, with 15 bases between them. Germline V gene sequence: CDR1 SGHVS, CDR2 FNYEAQ. The CDR3 has 14 residues. What was sequenced were expressed TCRB transcripts, since all of the isolated RNA had been reverse transcribed. Repertoires were generated with immunoSEQ multiplex PCR, while TCRdb's copy carries only in-frame clones and drops some. The table includes under 800,000 clones, roughly a sixth detected once. This receptor was identified in a man aged 18 to 30 in good health. The sample taken for sequencing was naive CD4+ T cells from blood. The chain is built from TRBV7-6 and TRBJ2-7, with unresolved D. Here the CDR3 DNA reads TGTGCCAGCAGCCCACGACCGGTTGGGTACGAGCAGTACTTC. Translated: CASSPRPVGYEQYF.